This entry concerns a single TCR beta chain. This clone was counted between two and nine times. No antigen is known for it. Base-call qualities are not available, and no considerably larger clone is one nucleotide away. From cysteine to phenylalanine, the CDR3 is 14 amino acids long. The read is trimmed to its CDR3 DNA, 42 bases read in frame from base 1. V has 4 bases trimmed and J has 5 bases trimmed; junction bases matching no gene number 5. As encoded in the germline V gene, CDR1 is MGHRA while CDR2 is YSYEKL. These data are taken from a study of cytomegalovirus exposure and HLA in healthy donors (dated by TCRdb to the late 2010s). About the full investigation: An earlier analysis of several hundred of the donors reported approximately 270 Gb of sequence data and 100 million to 140 million unique TCR beta sequences from 150 million to 200 million T cells. An early release covering roughly 640 HLA-typed donors comprised roughly 300 gigabases of sequencing data and 85 million or so unique TCR sequences. Among the approximately 420 genotyped donors, under 90% belonged to the genetic ancestry cluster associated with self-reported Caucasian donors. The study aimed to test whether cataloging public T cell receptors could reveal signatures of past pathogen exposure. The T cell repertoires of 700 or so subjects were profiled by immunosequencing and related to cytomegalovirus serostatus. Along with the approximately 600-subject first cohort, a separate validation cohort of over a hundred different subjects was used. To predict cytomegalovirus infection status, the study combined high-throughput TCR immunosequencing, statistical association of individual TCRs with disease status, and machine learning. A later analysis re-examined previously published TCR beta repertoires from roughly 720 donors and added high-resolution HLA genotyping to investigate patterns of TCR occurrence. Rather than drawing on any new phenotypic data, the later analysis identified candidate immune exposures from TCR beta sequences and the way those sequences occurred across donors. To decide whether each TCR beta V gene segment behaved as functional or pseudogenic, an earlier analysis of some 580 of the donors relied on high-throughput TCR beta sequencing. Donor age, sex, ethnicity and CMV serostatus were compiled alongside the repertoire data. Genome-wide SNP genotypes for about three fifths of the roughly 670 donors were used in a later genetic analysis, which treated that subset as a discovery cohort. All discovery cohort repertoires had been generated using a single sequencing platform. HLA typing included class I and class II loci at four-digit resolution. Typing coverage varied by locus: roughly 629-640 donors for A, B, C, DRB1 and DQB1; around 560 for DQA1; around 570 for DPA1; roughly 450 for DPB1. A handful of DR-DQ haplotypes were handled as single units for association and clustering because linkage in the cohort was strong. On average, roughly 240,000 unique TCR beta nucleotide sequences were sequenced per donor among about 400 genotyped donors of the cohort, with about 17% of those sequences being non-productive. Points the paper makes about the study in general: V-gene and J-gene trimming of TCR beta chains was associated with a missense DCLRE1C variant in a later genetic analysis, and the association was replicated in an independent cohort. In vitro tests confirmed that a few of the cytomegalovirus-associated TCR beta chains recognize cytomegalovirus antigens. Sequencing depth was assumed to be roughly uniform across donors in the presence/absence analyses, though that assumption may not hold. A later analysis found that TCR association rates varied across HLA loci, with DRB1 alleles showing the most associated TCRs and HLA-C alleles the fewest. Only TCR beta chains were sequenced in this cohort, and the absence of alpha or paired-chain data limited detectable features. Because counts were too low, 15 to 20 rarely observed V segments, including chromosome 9 orphons, were excluded from the earlier analysis of 500 to 700 of the donors. Several of the top co-occurrence clusters appeared to be linked to parvovirus B19, influenza, CMV and Epstein-Barr virus, according to a later analysis. In an earlier analysis of about 540 of the donors, most TCR beta V segments were observed in productive rearrangements about 87% or about 30% of the time, broadly matching IMGT annotations. In a later genetic analysis, fewer N-insertions in productive TCRs were reported among donors in an Asian-associated ancestry cluster than the 666-donor mean. The authors suggested that the approach could potentially be extended to other disease states and immunological phenotypes. Immune exposure information for the cohort was limited to CMV serostatus. Because the 87-base-pair reads could not distinguish some IMGT-functional V segments, including TRBV6-2 and TRBV6-3, those segments were excluded. A cluster of highly shared sequence variants was judged likely to be a technical artifact of the sequencing pipeline. A further reported finding was that TCR beta sequences accurately predicted the HLA-A and HLA-B alleles for most subjects in the first cohort. Correlated functional status among segregating V segments might reflect linkage disequilibrium, but an unknown experimental factor could not be ruled out. A later analysis associated around 16,000 TCR beta sequences with specific HLA alleles at a false discovery rate of 0.05. Most CMV-associated TCR beta chains appeared to be HLA-restricted in a later analysis, and the HLA associations seemed to be driven largely by CMV exposure. When HLA alleles, especially DR and DQ, strongly co-occurred, TCR associations were difficult to assign to individual alleles. The study listed 150 to 200 TCR beta chains as associated with cytomegalovirus. Most TCR sequences were seen in very few donors, while some public TCRs were found in many individuals. The classifier was reported to diagnose cytomegalovirus status with high specificity and sensitivity in both the original and validation cohorts. HLA typing was unavailable for some donors at each locus, so association tests used only the typed subset. Compared with equally common non-associated chains, HLA-associated TCR beta chains in a later analysis were more clonally expanded and had lower generation probabilities.

The library was produced with the immunoSEQ multiplex PCR assay. For the multiplex PCR, a mixture combining 60 forward primers for TCR Vbeta segments and 13 reverse primers for TCR Jbeta segments was used. A multiplex PCR assay on genomic DNA amplified the CDR3 region of rearranged TCR beta genes. The amplified TCR beta libraries were sequenced on the Illumina HiSeq System as 87-base-pair reads. Turning to the authors' computational methods: In a later analysis, some 80 million unique TCR beta chains were counted across the 650 to 750 repertoires, and about 10 million of these chains were shared by at least two donors. To remove PCR and sequencing errors, raw reads were error-corrected and collapsed into unique sequences using a nearest-neighbor algorithm that merged closely related sequences. V, D and J gene segments were assigned by aligning CDR3 sequences to IMGT reference sequences. For a sequence to be retained, a match of at least six nucleotides was required to both a V gene segment and a J gene segment. A rearrangement counted as productive if the CDR3 had no stop codons and remained in frame with V and J, and every other rearrangement counted as non-productive. CDR3 was defined by IMGT convention, running from the second conserved V-encoded cysteine to the conserved J-encoded phenylalanine. The earlier analysis of 500 to 750 of the donors excluded any sequence lacking an unambiguous match to a single V gene segment. In an earlier analysis of roughly 500 of the donors, V segments were called functional above 56.7% productive rearrangements and were called segregating when the between-donor standard deviation exceeded 5%. A statistical classification framework was built for diagnosing cytomegalovirus status from the catalog of TCR beta chain sequences. A later analysis assigned V and J genes by comparing TCR nucleotide sequences with IMGT/GENE-DB human TR gene sequences. The TCRdist pipeline was used in a later analysis to assign CDR3 sequences and most-parsimonious VDJ recombination scenarios. A later analysis defined each TCR beta chain by its CDR3 amino acid sequence plus V-gene family, and excluded reads lacking a unique V-gene family. A later analysis removed 592 highly shared, low-generation-probability nucleotide sequences to deal with suspected cross-contamination and a sequencing artifact. For each public chain, a later analysis derived a clonal expansion index from normalized ranks of inferred template counts within each repertoire. In a later analysis, generation probabilities were computed using a VDJ recombination model fitted to out-of-frame rearrangements, and the results were checked against IGoR. A later analysis scored TCR-TCR, TCR-HLA and TCR-CMV co-occurrence with hypergeometric tests, applying a repertoire-size bias correction to TCR pairs. A later analysis estimated false discovery rates by permuting HLA or CMV assignments 20 times. In a later analysis, co-occurring TCRs were grouped with DBSCAN, and TCRdist sequence similarity was added when clustering was performed within HLA-allele-positive subsets. For co-occurrence clustering, repertoires with fewer than 30,000 or more than 120,000 public chains were excluded, along with several repertoires with anomalous nucleotide sharing. TCRdb obtained this table from immuneACCESS and retained in-frame rearrangements with V and J assigned. These tables miss some clones; where compared with another copy, unresolved V genes account for less than half of the shortfall, and the remainder is unexplained. V, J and clone size reflect that table, while D and trimming were determined from the DNA. A total of 130,000 to 150,000 clones appear in this sample, 80% of them only once. The ten largest make up about 4.4% of the sample.

The cohort consisted of 600 to 750 healthy bone marrow donors. All cohort members were sampled while nominally healthy, although unrecorded immune exposures were likely present. The donor was CMV seronegative and belonged to the group of 352 seronegative cohort members. A peripheral blood sample was collected from each donor, and TCR beta sequencing was performed on peripheral blood mononuclear cells. The Qiagen DNeasy Blood Extraction Kit was used to extract genomic DNA from the blood cell samples. This sequence uses TRBV4-1 and TRBJ1-5; 7 central nucleotides agree with TRBD1. Sequenced material: PBMCs. This clonotype originated in a man aged 40-50 years in good health and CMV-seronegative. DNA sequence: TGCGCCAGCAGCCTCTCAGGGGGTGATCAGCCCCAGCATTTT. The translation is CASSLSGGDQPQHF.